This is a list of T cell receptor beta chains from one sample in a study of T cell changes during pregnancy in multiple sclerosis. The table came from immunoSEQ multiplex PCR; TCRdb's copy has only in-frame clones and leaves some out. The data hold about 30,000 clones, with about nine tenths observed a single time. The starting material was CD8+ T cells from peripheral blood mononuclear cells, obtained in the second trimester of pregnancy. The receptors were gathered from a female donor with multiple sclerosis, enrolled in a pregnancy study. Each CDR3 is given with its conserved first and last residue. Each record gives: J gene, V gene, clone size, CDR3 protein. Not every row has a clone size; where given, it reads once, few, many or a size class.

>TRBJ2-1|TRBV5-4|NA
CASSLASGSEQFF
>TRBJ2-7|TRBV5-6|NA
CASSLVLLANHYEQYF
>TRBJ2-1|TRBV11-3|NA
CASSPRGGSEQFF
>TRBJ2-1|TRBV10-1|NA
CASSDRLAFGEQFF
>TRBJ2-1|TRBV4-3|NA
CASSQDKFRTPYRHNEQFF
>TRBJ2-7|TRBV11-2|few
CASSLSRTSGYYEQYF
>TRBJ2-1|TRBV5-5|NA
CASMRGASGVAYEQFF
>TRBJ2-1|TRBV28|NA
CASSTPTLAGAHRPVYNEQFF
>TRBJ2-7|TRBV10-2|once
CASSEERRDGFYEQYF
>TRBJ2-1|TRBV14|NA
CASSRSPGPGTSGYYNEQFF
>TRBJ2-7|TRBV4-1|NA
CASSQVPSGRNEQYF
>TRBJ1-2|TRBV28|NA
CASSSAAAGRYGYTF
>TRBJ1-5|TRBV7-9|NA
CASSPLTGGNQPQHF
>TRBJ2-1|TRBV2|NA
CASSEAWGLAGGGYNEQFF
>TRBJ2-5|TRBV27|NA
CASSSLAGGGETQYF
>TRBJ2-7|TRBV2|NA
CASIPGTGGYEQYF
>TRBJ2-1|TRBV27|NA
CASSLSTGYAYNEQFF
>TRBJ1-5|TRBV6-5|NA
CASSKGGGNQPQHF
>TRBJ2-5|TRBV4-1|NA
CASSQDDGTSWRETQYF
>TRBJ2-7|TRBV13|NA
CASSHGQIYEQYF
>TRBJ1-5|TRBV6-1|NA
CATDEGVRPQHF
>TRBJ2-7|TRBV4-3|NA
CASSQDFSLRQYF
>TRBJ2-3|TRBV4-1|NA
CASSQGAPTSTDTQYF
>TRBJ1-5|TRBV7-2|NA
CASSLGDRGPDQPQHF
>TRBJ2-4|TRBV19|once
CASSIQGAVKNIQYF
>TRBJ1-1|TRBV6-5|NA
CASRTSGMAFF
>TRBJ2-7|TRBV14|NA
CASRQGAENEQYF
>TRBJ2-2|TRBV4-1|NA
CASSLLQGTGELFF
>TRBJ1-4|TRBV2|NA
CASRAVYGGGEKLFF
>TRBJ2-7|TRBV19|NA
CASTLDSNEQYF
>NA|TRBV5-1|NA
CASRSESSYEQYF
>TRBJ2-7|TRBV13|NA
CASSLGQDYEQYF
>TRBJ2-7|TRBV2|NA
CASSVGGGFYEQYF
>TRBJ2-1|TRBV4-1|NA
CASSPEEASSYNEQFF
>TRBJ2-7|TRBV5-6|NA
CASSFRYAQDYEQYF
>TRBJ2-1|TRBV7-9|NA
CASSLNPIIEGNEQFF
>TRBJ2-7|TRBV10-3|NA
CAISNDSGFYEQYF
>TRBJ2-1|TRBV5-5|NA
CASSSTGYEQFF
>TRBJ2-5|TRBV6-1|NA
CASSLTSGTAETQYF
>TRBJ1-1|TRBV4-1|NA
CASSLGGGTEAFF
>TRBJ2-7|TRBV28|NA
CASSLGHDTYEQYF
>TRBJ1-1|TRBV7-6|NA
CASSLWEGEDTEAFF
>TRBJ2-2|TRBV5-1|NA
CASRGRGPAQLVTGELFF
>TRBJ2-1|TRBV19|NA
CASSPQRGSVSYNEQFF
>TRBJ2-3|TRBV5-6|NA
CASSLVRGLGTDTQYF
>TRBJ1-2|TRBV4-1|NA
CASSQEAGPRGYGYTF
>TRBJ2-2|TRBV18|NA
CASSHPREGTPGELFF
>TRBJ1-1|TRBV7-9|NA
CASSLLYGASDTEAFF